Listed below are T cell receptor beta chains from one sample, sequenced in a study of T cells in Graves' hyperthyroidism and ophthalmopathy. TCRdb reanalysed the multiplex PCR reads using MiXCR and keeps one entry per CDR3 protein. The table lists 500,000 to 600,000 distinct CDR3 sequences, more than 45% of them singletons. The material sequenced was peripheral blood or thyroid tissue (not recorded which). The receptor set was obtained from a woman under 30 with Graves' hyperthyroidism. The CDR3 runs from the conserved cysteine through the conserved F or W. Fields, in order: clone size, J gene, D gene, V gene, CDR3 protein, CDR3 DNA. A D gene is named only where the DNA matches it firmly. Some rows have no size entry. The others give once, few or many, or a class for an expanded clone.

NA	TRBJ1-5	NA	TRBV3-1	CASSQGPASYSNQPQHF	TGTGCCAGCAGCCAAGGACCCGCGAGTTATAGCAATCAGCCCCAGCATTTT
few	TRBJ2-2	NA	TRBV7-2	CASSLSTQEFTGELFF	TGTGCCAGCAGCTTATCCACCCAGGAGTTCACCGGGGAGCTGTTTTTT
many	TRBJ2-7	TRBD1	TRBV5-6	CASSLGQGYYEQYF	TGTGCCAGCAGCCTGGGACAGGGTTACTACGAGCAGTACTTC
few	TRBJ1-1	NA	TRBV6-2/TRBV6-3	CASREKGWTEAFF	TGTGCCAGCAGGGAAAAGGGTTGGACTGAAGCTTTCTTT
many	TRBJ1-1	NA	TRBV12-3/TRBV12-4	CASSPLGWATEAFF	TGTGCCAGCAGTCCCCTCGGCTGGGCGACTGAAGCTTTCTTT
NA	TRBJ2-7	TRBD2	TRBV5-1	CASSAMLTSGSREQYF	TGCGCCAGCAGCGCCATGTTGACTAGCGGGAGCCGCGAGCAGTACTTC
many	TRBJ1-4	NA	TRBV5-1	CASSSDSYNEKLFF	TGCGCCAGCAGCTCGGACAGCTATAATGAAAAACTGTTTTTT
NA	TRBJ2-7	TRBD2	TRBV4-1	CASSQGLAGGHQYVQYF	TGCGCCAGCAGCCAAGGACTAGCGGGAGGGCATCAATATGTACAGTACTTC
many	TRBJ1-4	TRBD1	TRBV27	CASSSTGNEKLFF	TGTGCCAGCAGTTCGACAGGGAATGAAAAACTGTTTTTT
many	TRBJ2-5	TRBD2	TRBV4-1	CASSQVARELYF	TGCGCCAGCAGCCAAGTAGCGCGGGAGTTGTACTTC
few	TRBJ2-7	TRBD2	TRBV5-1	CASASGRPNNEQYF	TGCGCCAGCGCGAGCGGGAGGCCTAACAATGAGCAGTACTTC
many	TRBJ1-1	NA	TRBV12-3/TRBV12-4	CASSSQRGGGAEAFF	TGTGCCAGCAGTTCCCAGAGGGGGGGGGGCGCTGAAGCTTTCTTT
many	TRBJ1-2	NA	TRBV7-9	CASSSQGLFYYGYTF	TGTGCCAGCAGCTCCCAGGGACTCTTCTACTATGGCTACACCTTC
few	TRBJ2-7	TRBD2	TRBV2	CASSERLAGGSEQYF	TGTGCCAGCAGTGAGCGTCTAGCGGGAGGGAGCGAGCAGTACTTC
NA	TRBJ2-7	TRBD2	TRBV4-1	CASSQEGLAGGDEQYF	TGCGCCAGCAGCCAAGAGGGACTAGCGGGAGGGGACGAGCAGTACTTC
many	TRBJ2-7	NA	TRBV6-2/TRBV6-3	CASNYDRTYEQYF	TGTGCCAGCAACTACGACAGAACCTACGAGCAGTACTTC
few	TRBJ2-3	NA	TRBV5-1	CASSFDRSGDTQYF	TGCGCCAGCAGCTTTGACAGGTCCGGGGATACGCAGTATTTT
many	TRBJ1-5	NA	TRBV6-6	CASRVAYSNQPQHF	TGTGCCAGTCGAGTAGCTTATAGCAATCAGCCCCAGCATTTT
NA	TRBJ2-2	NA	TRBV12-5	CASGLRGGLAGELFF	TGTGCTAGTGGCCTACGAGGGGGGCTGGCCGGGGAGCTGTTTTTT
many	TRBJ2-5	NA	TRBV6-5	CASSSLGPEETQYF	TGTGCCAGCAGTTCCCTGGGGCCCGAGGAGACCCAGTACTTC
NA	TRBJ2-5	NA	TRBV20-1	CSARRMGAQETQYF	TGCAGTGCTAGAAGGATGGGGGCTCAAGAGACCCAGTACTTC
many	TRBJ2-5	TRBD2	TRBV20-1	CSARRREGQETQYF	TGCAGTGCTAGGCGGCGGGAGGGCCAAGAGACCCAGTACTTC
NA	TRBJ1-6	TRBD1	TRBV10-3	CATAIGQGGSPLHF	TGTGCCACCGCGATCGGACAGGGGGGCTCACCCCTCCACTTT
few	TRBJ2-3	NA	TRBV7-3	CASSSGPQSTDTQYF	TGTGCCAGCAGTTCGGGCCCCCAAAGCACAGATACGCAGTATTTT
many	TRBJ1-5	NA	TRBV10-3	CAISDPGQPNQPQHF	TGTGCCATCAGTGACCCAGGACAGCCTAATCAGCCCCAGCATTTT
many	TRBJ1-3	TRBD1	TRBV6-6	CASSYSADRAGNTIYF	TGTGCCAGCAGTTACTCTGCGGACAGGGCTGGAAACACCATATATTTT
NA	TRBJ2-7	NA	TRBV6-2/TRBV6-3	CASTLWGNPIYEQYF	TGTGCCAGCACCTTATGGGGCAACCCCATCTACGAGCAGTACTTC
NA	TRBJ2-1	NA	TRBV7-8	CASSLQGNNEQFF	TGTGCCAGCAGCTTACAGGGGAATAATGAGCAGTTCTTC
NA	TRBJ2-2	TRBD1	TRBV6-1	CASSRQGSGELFF	TGTGCCAGCAGTAGACAGGGATCGGGGGAGCTGTTTTTT
NA	TRBJ2-1	NA	TRBV10-3	CAIPGQTALRSYNEQFF	TGTGCCATCCCGGGACAAACTGCACTGCGCTCCTACAATGAGCAGTTCTTC
NA	TRBJ1-1	NA	TRBV4-3	CASSQSRGGMNTEAFF	TGCGCCAGCAGCCAATCACGGGGGGGTATGAACACTGAAGCTTTCTTT
many	TRBJ2-5	TRBD1	TRBV4-2	CASSQPTGDVETQYF	TGTGCCAGCAGCCAACCCACAGGGGACGTAGAGACCCAGTACTTC
NA	TRBJ1-2	NA	TRBV12-3/TRBV12-4	CASSPSVLGYTF	TGTGCCAGCAGTCCTTCCGTGCTCGGCTACACCTTC
once	TRBJ1-4	NA	TRBV29-1	CSVVVKGRATNEKLFF	TGCAGCGTTGTGGTCAAGGGTCGGGCCACTAATGAAAAACTGTTTTTT
many	TRBJ1-2	NA	TRBV19	CATSLERGAHYTF	TGTGCCACCTCCCTAGAACGGGGAGCCCACTACACCTTC
many	TRBJ1-6	NA	TRBV6-7	CASSYRQHYNSPLHF	TGTGCCAGCAGTTACCGACAGCACTATAATTCACCCCTCCACTTT
many	TRBJ1-4	NA	TRBV20-1	CSAREDEKLFF	TGCAGTGCTAGAGAGGATGAAAAACTGTTTTTT
NA	TRBJ2-7	TRBD2	TRBV11-2	CASRRGLRYRVRDYEQYF	TGTGCCAGCAGGCGGGGACTACGATATCGGGTTAGAGACTACGAGCAGTACTTC
many	TRBJ1-1	TRBD1	TRBV12-5	CASGLLTGGVHTEAFF	TGTGCTAGTGGTTTGTTGACAGGGGGCGTTCACACTGAAGCTTTCTTT
NA	TRBJ2-5	TRBD2	TRBV19	CAISGTSGASGTQYF	TGTGCCATCAGTGGGACTAGCGGGGCCAGTGGTACCCAGTACTTC
many	TRBJ2-5	NA	TRBV20-1	CSAARSWRQETQYF	TGCAGTGCTGCTAGGAGTTGGCGCCAAGAGACCCAGTACTTC
NA	TRBJ2-7	TRBD1	TRBV7-9	CASSPDRGRFYEQYF	TGTGCCAGCAGTCCAGACAGGGGGCGCTTCTATGAGCAGTACTTC
NA	TRBJ2-5	TRBD2	TRBV6-2/TRBV6-3	CASSYGTGRLAGGPETQYF	TGTGCCAGCAGTTATGGGACAGGAAGGCTAGCGGGAGGGCCAGAGACCCAGTACTTC
NA	TRBJ1-5	TRBD1	TRBV24-1	CATSDSPGQGTGPQHF	TGTGCCACCAGTGACTCACCGGGACAGGGGACAGGGCCCCAGCATTTT
NA	TRBJ1-1	TRBD1	TRBV7-3	CASSYGTGGGAFF	TGTGCCAGCAGCTACGGGACAGGGGGTGGCGCTTTCTTT